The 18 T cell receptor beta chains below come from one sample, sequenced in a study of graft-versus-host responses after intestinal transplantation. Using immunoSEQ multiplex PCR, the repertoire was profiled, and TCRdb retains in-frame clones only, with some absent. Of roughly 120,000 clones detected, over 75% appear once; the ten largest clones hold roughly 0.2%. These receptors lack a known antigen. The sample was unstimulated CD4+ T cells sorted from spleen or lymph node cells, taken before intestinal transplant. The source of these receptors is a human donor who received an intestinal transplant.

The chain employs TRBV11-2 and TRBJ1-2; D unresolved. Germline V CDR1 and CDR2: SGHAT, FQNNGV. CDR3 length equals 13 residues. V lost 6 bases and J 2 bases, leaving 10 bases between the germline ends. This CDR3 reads CASRQGLNYGYTF. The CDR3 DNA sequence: TGTGCCAGCAGGCAAGGACTCAACTATGGCTACACCTTC.

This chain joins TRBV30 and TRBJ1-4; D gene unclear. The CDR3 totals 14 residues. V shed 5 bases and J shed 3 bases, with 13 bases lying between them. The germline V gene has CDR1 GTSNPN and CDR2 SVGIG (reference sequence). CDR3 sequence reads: CAWGFRQANEKLFF. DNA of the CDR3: TGTGCCTGGGGTTTTAGGCAGGCTAATGAAAAACTGTTTTTT.

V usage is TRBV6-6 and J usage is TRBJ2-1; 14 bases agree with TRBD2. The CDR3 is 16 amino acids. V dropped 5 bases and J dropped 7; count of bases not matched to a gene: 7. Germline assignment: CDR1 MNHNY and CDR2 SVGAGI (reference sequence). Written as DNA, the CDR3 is TGTGCCAGCAGTCGGACTAGCGGGGGGTCTTATAATGAGCAGTTCTTC. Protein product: CASSRTSGGSYNEQFF.

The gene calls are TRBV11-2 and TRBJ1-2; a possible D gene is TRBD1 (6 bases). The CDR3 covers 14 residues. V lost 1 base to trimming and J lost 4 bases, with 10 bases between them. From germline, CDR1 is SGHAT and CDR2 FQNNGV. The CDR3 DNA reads TGTGCCAGCAGCTTAGTTGGACAGCTCTATGGCTACACCTTC. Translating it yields CASSLVGQLYGYTF.

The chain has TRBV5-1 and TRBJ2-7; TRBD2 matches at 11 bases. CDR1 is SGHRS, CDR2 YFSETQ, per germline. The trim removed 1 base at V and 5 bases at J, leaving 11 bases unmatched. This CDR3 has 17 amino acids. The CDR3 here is CASSLSTSGGPTNEQYF. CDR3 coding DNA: TGCGCCAGCAGCTTGTCCACTAGCGGGGGACCGACGAACGAGCAGTACTTC.

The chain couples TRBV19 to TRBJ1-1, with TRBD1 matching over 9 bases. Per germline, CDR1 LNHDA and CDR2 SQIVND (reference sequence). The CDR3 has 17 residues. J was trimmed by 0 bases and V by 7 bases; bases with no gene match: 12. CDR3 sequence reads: CASNTGTGRTMNTEAFF. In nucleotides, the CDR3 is TGTGCCAGTAACACTGGGACAGGGAGGACCATGAACACTGAAGCTTTCTTT.

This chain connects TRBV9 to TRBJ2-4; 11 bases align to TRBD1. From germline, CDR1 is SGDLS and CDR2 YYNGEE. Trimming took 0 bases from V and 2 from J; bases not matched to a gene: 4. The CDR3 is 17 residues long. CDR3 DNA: TGTGCCAGCAGCGTAGACGGGACAGGGGGGTCCAAAAACATTCAGTACTTC. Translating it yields CASSVDGTGGSKNIQYF. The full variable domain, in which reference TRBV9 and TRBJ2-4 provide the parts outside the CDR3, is DSGVTQTPKHLITATGQRVTLRCSPRSGDLSVYWYQQSLDQGLQFLIQYYNGEERAKGNILERFSAQQFPDLHSELNLSSLELGDSALYFCASSVDGTGGSKNIQYFGAGTRLSVL.

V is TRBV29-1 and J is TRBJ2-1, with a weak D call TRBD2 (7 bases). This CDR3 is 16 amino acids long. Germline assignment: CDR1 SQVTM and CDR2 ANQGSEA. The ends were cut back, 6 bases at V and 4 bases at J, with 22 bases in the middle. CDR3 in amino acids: CSVGQFGGGVYNEQFF. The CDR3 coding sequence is TGCAGCGTCGGACAGTTTGGTGGGGGGGTTTACAATGAGCAGTTCTTC.

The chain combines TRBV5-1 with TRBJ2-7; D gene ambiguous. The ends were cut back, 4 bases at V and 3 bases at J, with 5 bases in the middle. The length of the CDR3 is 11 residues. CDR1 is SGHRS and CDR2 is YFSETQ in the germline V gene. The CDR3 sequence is CASSINYEQYF. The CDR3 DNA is TGCGCCAGCAGCATCAACTACGAGCAGTACTTC.

The DNA of the CDR3 is TGTGCCAGCAGTTATGGTCAGTTCTACGAGCAGTACTTC. The encoded protein is CASSYGQFYEQYF. The J gene is TRBJ2-7, the V gene TRBV6-5; D ambiguous. V gave up 3 bases and J gave up 3 bases, with 9 bases separating them. Germline values: CDR1 MNHEY, CDR2 SVGAGI. The CDR3 extends over 13 amino acids.

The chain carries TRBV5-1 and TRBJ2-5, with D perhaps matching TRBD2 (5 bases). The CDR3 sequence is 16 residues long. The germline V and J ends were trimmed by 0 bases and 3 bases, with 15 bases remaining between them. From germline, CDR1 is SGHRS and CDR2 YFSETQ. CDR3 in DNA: TGCGCCAGCAGCTTGGGTCTCGGGGATGGCGAAGAGACCCAGTACTTC. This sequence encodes CASSLGLGDGEETQYF.

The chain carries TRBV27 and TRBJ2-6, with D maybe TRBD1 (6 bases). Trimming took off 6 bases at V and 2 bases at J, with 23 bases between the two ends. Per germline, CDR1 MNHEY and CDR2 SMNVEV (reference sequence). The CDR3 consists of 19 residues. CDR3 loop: CASSSSLGAVKTGANVLTF. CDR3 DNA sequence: TGTGCCAGCAGCAGTTCCCTGGGGGCCGTCAAAACTGGGGCCAACGTCCTGACTTTC.

CDR3 residues: CASSPRGSNQPQHF. DNA of the CDR3: TGTGCCAGCAGTCCCAGGGGTAGCAATCAGCCCCAGCATTTT. The chain recombines TRBV6-1 with TRBJ1-5; D perhaps matches TRBD1 (6 bases). The CDR3 consists of 14 residues. The V end was cut by 5 bases, the J end by 0 bases, with 8 bases between. CDR1 and CDR2 from the germline V gene are MNHNS and SASEGT.

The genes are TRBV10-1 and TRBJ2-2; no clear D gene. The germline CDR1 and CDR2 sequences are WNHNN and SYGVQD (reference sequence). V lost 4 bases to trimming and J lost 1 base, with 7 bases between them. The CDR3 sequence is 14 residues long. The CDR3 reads CASSGLRNTGELFF. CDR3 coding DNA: TGCGCCAGCAGTGGACTCCGGAACACCGGGGAGCTGTTTTTT.

CDR3 sequence (DNA): TGTGCCAGCTCACCTCAGGGGGACACTGAAGCTTTCTTT. Translation gives CASSPQGDTEAFF. The chain uses TRBV18 and TRBJ1-1; 7 nucleotides agree with TRBD1. J was trimmed by 3 bases and V by 3 bases; bases with no gene match: 1. The V gene's germline CDR1 is KGHSH and CDR2 LQKENI. CDR3 length equals 13 residues.

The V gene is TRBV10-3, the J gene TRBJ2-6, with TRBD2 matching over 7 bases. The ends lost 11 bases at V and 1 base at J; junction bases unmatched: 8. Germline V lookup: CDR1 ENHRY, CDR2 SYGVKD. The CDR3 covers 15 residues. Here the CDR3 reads CASLLGGSGANVLTF. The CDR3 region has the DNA TGTGCCTCCCTCTTGGGAGGGTCTGGGGCCAACGTCCTGACTTTC.

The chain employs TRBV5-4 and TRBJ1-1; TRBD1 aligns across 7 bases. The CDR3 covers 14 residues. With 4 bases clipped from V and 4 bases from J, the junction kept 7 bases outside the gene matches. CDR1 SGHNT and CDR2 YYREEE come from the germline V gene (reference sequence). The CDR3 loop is CASSPTGKLTEAFF. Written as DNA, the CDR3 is TGTGCCAGCAGCCCGACAGGGAAGCTCACTGAAGCTTTCTTT.

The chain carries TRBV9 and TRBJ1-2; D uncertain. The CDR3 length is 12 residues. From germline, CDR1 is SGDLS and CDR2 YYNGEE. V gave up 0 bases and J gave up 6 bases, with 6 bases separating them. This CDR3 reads CASSVGRDGYTF. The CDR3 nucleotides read TGTGCCAGCAGCGTAGGGAGGGATGGCTACACCTTC.